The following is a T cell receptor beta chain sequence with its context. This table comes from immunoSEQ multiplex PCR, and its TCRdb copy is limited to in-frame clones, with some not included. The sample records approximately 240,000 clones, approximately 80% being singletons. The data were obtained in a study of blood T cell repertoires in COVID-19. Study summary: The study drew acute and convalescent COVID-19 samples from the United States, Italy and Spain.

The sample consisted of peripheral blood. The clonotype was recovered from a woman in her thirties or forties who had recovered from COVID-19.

The CDR3 region is CASSQDRDSGNTIYF. In DNA form, the CDR3 reads TGTGCCAGCAGCCAAGACAGGGACTCTGGAAACACCATATATTTT. The chain combines TRBV5-5 with TRBJ1-3; TRBD1 matches at 7 bases. This CDR3 comprises 15 residues. Trimming removed 4 bases from V and 0 bases from J; junction bases left unmatched: 4. From germline, CDR1 is SGHKS and CDR2 YYEKEE (reference sequence).